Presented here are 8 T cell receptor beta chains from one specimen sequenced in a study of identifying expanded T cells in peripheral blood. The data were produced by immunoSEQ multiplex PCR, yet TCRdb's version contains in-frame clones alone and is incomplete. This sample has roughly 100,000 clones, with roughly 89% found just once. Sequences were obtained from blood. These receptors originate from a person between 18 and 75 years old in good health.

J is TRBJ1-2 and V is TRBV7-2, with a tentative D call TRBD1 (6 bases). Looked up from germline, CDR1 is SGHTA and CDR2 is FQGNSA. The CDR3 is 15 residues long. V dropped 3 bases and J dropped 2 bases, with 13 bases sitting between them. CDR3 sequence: CASSLGRGGNYGYTF. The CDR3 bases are TGTGCCAGCAGCTTGGGAAGGGGGGGAAACTATGGCTACACCTTC.

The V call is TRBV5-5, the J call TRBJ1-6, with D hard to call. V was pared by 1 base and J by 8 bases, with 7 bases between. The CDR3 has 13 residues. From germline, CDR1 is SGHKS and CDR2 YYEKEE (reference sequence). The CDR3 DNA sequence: TGTGCCAGCAGCTTGTCGGTTGATTCACCCCTCCACTTT. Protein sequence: CASSLSVDSPLHF.

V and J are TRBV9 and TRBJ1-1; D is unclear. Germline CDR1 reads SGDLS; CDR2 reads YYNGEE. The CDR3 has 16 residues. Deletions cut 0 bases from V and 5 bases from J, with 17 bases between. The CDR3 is CASSVGAGIGYTEAFF. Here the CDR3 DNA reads TGTGCCAGCAGCGTAGGCGCGGGGATCGGGTATACTGAAGCTTTCTTT.

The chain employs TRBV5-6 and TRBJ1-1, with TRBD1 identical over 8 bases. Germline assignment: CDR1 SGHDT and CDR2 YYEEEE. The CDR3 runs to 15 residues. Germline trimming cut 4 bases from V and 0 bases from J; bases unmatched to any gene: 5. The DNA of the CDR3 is TGTGCCAGCAGCCTGGGGACAGGTTTGAACACTGAAGCTTTCTTT. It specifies CASSLGTGLNTEAFF.

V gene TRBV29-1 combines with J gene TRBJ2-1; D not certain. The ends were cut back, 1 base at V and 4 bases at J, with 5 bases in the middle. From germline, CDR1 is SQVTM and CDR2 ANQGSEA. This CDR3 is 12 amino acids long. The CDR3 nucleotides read TGCAGCGTTGAAGGCAGGTACAATGAGCAGTTCTTC. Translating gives CSVEGRYNEQFF.

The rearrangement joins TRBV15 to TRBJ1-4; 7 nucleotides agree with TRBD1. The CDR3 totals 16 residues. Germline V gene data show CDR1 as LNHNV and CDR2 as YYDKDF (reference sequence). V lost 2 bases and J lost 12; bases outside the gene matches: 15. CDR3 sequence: CATSRRGTGQSTELFF. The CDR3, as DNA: TGTGCCACCAGCAGAAGGGGAACGGGACAGAGTACCGAACTGTTTTTT.

The CDR3 loop reads CASSPRTGRQTDSNQPQHF. CDR3 coding DNA: TGTGCCAGCAGTCCAAGAACGGGACGTCAGACGGATAGCAATCAGCCCCAGCATTTT. V gene TRBV28 combines with J gene TRBJ1-5, with a tentative D call TRBD1 (5 bases). CDR3 length equals 19 residues. V was shortened by 5 bases and J by 0 bases, with 23 bases between the two germline ends. Germline lookup yields CDR1 MDHEN and CDR2 SYDVKM.

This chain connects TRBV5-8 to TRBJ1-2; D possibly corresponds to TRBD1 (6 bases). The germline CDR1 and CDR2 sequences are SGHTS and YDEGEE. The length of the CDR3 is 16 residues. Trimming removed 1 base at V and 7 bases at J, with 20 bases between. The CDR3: CASSLPRPGDISGYTF. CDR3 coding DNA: TGTGCCAGCAGCTTGCCCCGGCCAGGGGATATTAGTGGCTACACCTTC. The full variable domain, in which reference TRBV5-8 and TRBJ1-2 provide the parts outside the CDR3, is EAGVTQSPTHLIKTRGQQATLRCSPISGHTSVYWYQQALGLGLQFLLWYDEGEERNRGNFPPRFSGRQFPNYSSELNVNALELEDSALYLCASSLPRPGDISGYTFGSGTRLTVV.